One and the same sample provided the 8 T cell receptor beta chains below, sequenced in a study of blood T cell repertoires in COVID-19. Sequencing used immunoSEQ multiplex PCR; TCRdb keeps in-frame clones, though not all of them. The sample gives about 230,000 clones, approximately 89% of which show up once; roughly 4% is in the top ten. The sequenced sample was PBMCs or T cells enriched from blood (not recorded which). Receptors were obtained from a woman aged 25 to 39 with acute COVID-19.

V is TRBV19 and J is TRBJ1-5; 8 bases align to TRBD1. The length of the CDR3 is 16 residues. In germline, CDR1 is LNHDA, CDR2 SQIVND (reference sequence). J was trimmed by 2 bases and V by 3 bases; bases with no gene match: 6. Here the CDR3 reads CASSIRLDRGNQPQHF. Here the CDR3 DNA reads TGTGCCAGTAGTATCCGGTTGGACAGGGGCAATCAGCCCCAGCATTTT.

The chain links TRBV3-1 (or the pseudogene TRBV3-2) to TRBJ2-7, with a weak D call TRBD2 (7 bases). The CDR3 contains 15 residues. Germline-derived CDR1 and CDR2 are LGHDT and YNNKEL (reference sequence). The germline V and J ends were trimmed by 5 bases and 1 base, with 15 bases remaining between them. The chain's CDR3 is CASSTSGGGSYEQYF. CDR3 nucleotide sequence: TGTGCCAGCAGCACGTCGGGGGGCGGGTCCTACGAGCAGTACTTC.

On this clone itself: The identical CDR3 is also encoded by other nucleotide sequences in the sample. The rearrangement links TRBV3-1 (or the pseudogene TRBV3-2) to TRBJ1-2; D remains unclear. Trimming pared 0 bases from V and 3 bases from J, leaving 5 bases between. Germline values: CDR1 LGHDT, CDR2 YNNKEL (reference sequence). This CDR3 contains 13 residues. The CDR3, as DNA: TGTGCCAGCAGCCAAGACAGCGACTATGGCTACACCTTC. Translating gives CASSQDSDYGYTF.

This chain connects TRBV27 to TRBJ2-3, with D perhaps TRBD2 (6 bases). Germline V CDR1 and CDR2: MNHEY, SMNVEV (reference sequence). The V and J ends lost 4 bases and 5 bases respectively, with 13 bases between them. This CDR3 is built from 14 residues. CDR3 residues: CASSWTMGGDTQYF. The CDR3 bases are TGTGCCAGCAGTTGGACTATGGGTGGAGATACGCAGTATTTT.

The chain uses TRBV10-1 and TRBJ2-4; D is possibly TRBD1 (6 bases). Per the germline V gene, CDR1 is WNHNN and CDR2 is SYGVQD (reference sequence). With 0 bases removed from V and 0 bases from J, the gap between germline ends came to 12 bases. The CDR3 is 17 residues long. CDR3 sequence reads: CASSESTGMGAKNIQYF. The CDR3, as DNA: TGCGCCAGCAGTGAGTCCACAGGGATGGGAGCCAAAAACATTCAGTACTTC.

This chain uses TRBV28 with TRBJ1-4; D uncertain. Deletions cut 1 base from V and 0 bases from J, with 12 bases between. CDR3 length: 17 residues. The V gene's germline CDR1 is MDHEN and CDR2 SYDVKM. Written as DNA, the CDR3 is TGTGCCAGCAGTTTATTCGTAAGCGTTCCAACTAATGAAAAACTGTTTTTT. Its translation: CASSLFVSVPTNEKLFF.

V is TRBV6-2 or TRBV6-3 and J is TRBJ2-7; 7 nucleotides line up with TRBD1. V lost 0 bases and J lost 3; bases outside the gene matches: 5. This CDR3 spans 15 amino acids. Germline V gene data show CDR1 as MNHEY and CDR2 as SVGEGT. The CDR3 spells CASSYSGDRDYEQYF. The CDR3 bases are TGTGCCAGCAGTTACTCTGGGGACAGAGACTACGAGCAGTACTTC.

The V and J genes are TRBV2 and TRBJ1-2; a possible D gene is TRBD1 (5 bases). CDR1 is SNHLY, CDR2 FYNNEI, per germline. V lost 7 bases, J lost 6 bases, and 12 bases lay in between. CDR3 length: 12 amino acids. The CDR3 DNA sequence: TGTGCCAGCACGCTCGACAGCAATGGCTACACCTTC. Translating gives CASTLDSNGYTF. Full variable domain (rest looked up from reference TRBV2 and TRBJ1-2): EPEVTQTPSHQVTQMGQEVILRCVPISNHLYFYWYRQILGQKVEFLVSFYNNEISEKSEIFDDQFSVERPDGSNFTLKIRSTKLEDSAMYFCASTLDSNGYTFGSGTRLTVV.